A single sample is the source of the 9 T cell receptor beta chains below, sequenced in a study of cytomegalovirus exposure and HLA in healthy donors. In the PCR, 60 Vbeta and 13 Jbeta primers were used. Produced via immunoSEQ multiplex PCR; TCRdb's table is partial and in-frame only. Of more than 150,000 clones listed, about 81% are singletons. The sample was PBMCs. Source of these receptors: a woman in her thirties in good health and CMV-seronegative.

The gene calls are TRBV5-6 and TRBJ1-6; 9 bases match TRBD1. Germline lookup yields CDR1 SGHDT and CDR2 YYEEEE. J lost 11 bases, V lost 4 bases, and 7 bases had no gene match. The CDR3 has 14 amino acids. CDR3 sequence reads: CASSARDRETPLHF. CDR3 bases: TGTGCCAGCAGCGCCCGGGACAGGGAGACACCCCTCCACTTT.

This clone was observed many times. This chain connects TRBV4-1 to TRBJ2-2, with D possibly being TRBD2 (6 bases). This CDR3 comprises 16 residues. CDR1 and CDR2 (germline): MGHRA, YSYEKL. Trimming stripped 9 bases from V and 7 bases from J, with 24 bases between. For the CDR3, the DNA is TGCGCCAGTAAAGGGGATGGGTTTCGGGAGAGCGGGGAGCTGTTTTTT. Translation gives CASKGDGFRESGELFF.

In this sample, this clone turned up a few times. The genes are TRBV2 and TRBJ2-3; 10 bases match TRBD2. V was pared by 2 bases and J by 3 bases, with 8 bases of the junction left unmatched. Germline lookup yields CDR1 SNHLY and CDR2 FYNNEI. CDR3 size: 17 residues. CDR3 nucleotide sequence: TGTGCCAGCAGTGAACTGAATAGCGGGAGGCCGACAGATACGCAGTATTTT. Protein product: CASSELNSGRPTDTQYF.

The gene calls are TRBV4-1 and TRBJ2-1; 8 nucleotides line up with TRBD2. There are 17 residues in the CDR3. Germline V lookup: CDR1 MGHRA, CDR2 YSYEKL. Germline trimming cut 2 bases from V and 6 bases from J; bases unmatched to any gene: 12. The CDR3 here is CASSQSHLGLGRNEQFF. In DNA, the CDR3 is TGCGCCAGCAGCCAATCCCACCTGGGACTAGGTCGCAATGAGCAGTTCTTC.

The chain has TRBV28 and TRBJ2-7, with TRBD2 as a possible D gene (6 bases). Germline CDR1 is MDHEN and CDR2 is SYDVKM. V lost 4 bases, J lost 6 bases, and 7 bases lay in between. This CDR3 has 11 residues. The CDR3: CASSSGLEQYF. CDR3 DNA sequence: TGTGCCAGCAGTTCGGGACTCGAGCAGTACTTC. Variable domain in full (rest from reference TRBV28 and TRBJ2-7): DVKVTQSSRYLVKRTGEKVFLECVQDMDHENMFWYRQDPGLGLRLIYFSYDVKMKEKGDIPEGYSVSREKKERFSLILESASTNQTSMYLCASSSGLEQYFGPGTRLTVT.

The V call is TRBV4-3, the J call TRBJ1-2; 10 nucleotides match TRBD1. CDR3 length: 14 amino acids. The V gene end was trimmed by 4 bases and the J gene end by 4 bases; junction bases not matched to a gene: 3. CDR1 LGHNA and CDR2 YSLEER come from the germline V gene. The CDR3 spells CASSRDRGPYGYTF. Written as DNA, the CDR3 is TGCGCCAGCAGCCGGGACAGGGGCCCCTATGGCTACACCTTC.

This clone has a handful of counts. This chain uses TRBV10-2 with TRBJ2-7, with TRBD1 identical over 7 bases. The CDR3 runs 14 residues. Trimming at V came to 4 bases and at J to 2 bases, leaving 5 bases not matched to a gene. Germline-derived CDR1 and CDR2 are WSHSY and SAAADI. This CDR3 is CASSVRGLAYEQYF. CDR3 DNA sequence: TGCGCCAGCAGTGTTAGGGGGCTTGCCTACGAGCAGTACTTC.

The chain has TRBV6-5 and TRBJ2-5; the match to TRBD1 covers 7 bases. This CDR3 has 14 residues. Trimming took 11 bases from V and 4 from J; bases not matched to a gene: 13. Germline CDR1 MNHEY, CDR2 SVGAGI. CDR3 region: CAAADRVMGETQYF. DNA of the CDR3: TGTGCCGCCGCCGACAGGGTAATGGGAGAGACCCAGTACTTC.

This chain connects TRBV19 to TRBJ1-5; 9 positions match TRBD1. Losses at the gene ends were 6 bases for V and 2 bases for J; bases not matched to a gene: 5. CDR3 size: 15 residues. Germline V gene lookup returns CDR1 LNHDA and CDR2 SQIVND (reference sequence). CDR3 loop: CASSLRQGGNQPQHF. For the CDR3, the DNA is TGTGCCAGTAGCCTACGACAGGGGGGCAATCAGCCCCAGCATTTT.